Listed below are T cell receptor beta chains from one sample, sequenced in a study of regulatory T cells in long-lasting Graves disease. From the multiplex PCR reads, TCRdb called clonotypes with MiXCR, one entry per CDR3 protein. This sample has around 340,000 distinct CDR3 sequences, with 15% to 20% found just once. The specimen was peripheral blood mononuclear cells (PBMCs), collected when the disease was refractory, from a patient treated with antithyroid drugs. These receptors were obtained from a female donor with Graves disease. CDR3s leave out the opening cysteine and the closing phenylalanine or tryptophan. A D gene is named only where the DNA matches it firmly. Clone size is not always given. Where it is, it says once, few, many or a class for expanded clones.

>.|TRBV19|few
ASSRTGITNTGELF
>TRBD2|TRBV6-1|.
ASREGLGVLPY
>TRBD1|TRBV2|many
ASSPPLRTGPYEQY
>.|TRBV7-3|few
ASSLSALGPHTNTGELF
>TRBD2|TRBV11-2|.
ASSLQPSGGATDTQY
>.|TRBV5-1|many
ASSLFGGSYEQY
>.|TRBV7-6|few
ASSLDGLENTYEQY
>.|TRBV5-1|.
ASSWGVIPGAEAF
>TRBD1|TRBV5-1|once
ASSTYRGNLETQY
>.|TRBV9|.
ASSVGNRRETQY
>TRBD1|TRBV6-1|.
ASKGTGRFRPQH
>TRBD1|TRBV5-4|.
ASSLAGGTFAGANVLT
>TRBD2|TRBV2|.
ASSPPGLAGGHNEQF
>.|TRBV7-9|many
ASSLGTPDSNQPQH
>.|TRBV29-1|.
SVKPGGGNTIY
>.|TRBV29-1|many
SVDIWRRQGNTYEQY
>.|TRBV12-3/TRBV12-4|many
ASSSPPGGAYGYT
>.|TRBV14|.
ASSPNLGWNTEAF
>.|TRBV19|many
ASREQDRGYEQY
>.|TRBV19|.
ASSGAPGPQGPREQF
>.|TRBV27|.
ASSDDWSTQY
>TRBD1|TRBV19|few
ASTGDRNTEAF
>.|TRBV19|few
ASSIVDRQNQPQH
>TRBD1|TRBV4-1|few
ASSQSTGTGNEQY
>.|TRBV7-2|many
ASSQDNGGNYGYT
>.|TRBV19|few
ASSRSSGGALHRREPQH
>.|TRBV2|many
ASSGTNALAKNIQY
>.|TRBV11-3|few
ASTSLGLPTLNTIY
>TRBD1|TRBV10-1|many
ASSRDRSYGYT
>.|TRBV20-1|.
SARDRGEYGYT
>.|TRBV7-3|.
ASRPRGARLDTEAF
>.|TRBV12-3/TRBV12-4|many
ASKPGNQPQH
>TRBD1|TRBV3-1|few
ARGQWQY
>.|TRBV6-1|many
ASSALVGTEAF
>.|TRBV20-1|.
SAATGSGNTIY
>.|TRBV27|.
ASSLADRAEAF
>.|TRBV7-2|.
ASSLISREILRSTGELF
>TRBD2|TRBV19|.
ATMTPGLANTGELF
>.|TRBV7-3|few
ASSLQPGGEAF
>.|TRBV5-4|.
ASGKGSGETQY
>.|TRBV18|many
ASSPFQGNQETQY
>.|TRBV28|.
ASKNQETRY
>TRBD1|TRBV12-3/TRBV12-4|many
ASSSYTEQGAPIYQETQY
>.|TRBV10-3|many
AISDLDNGKLF
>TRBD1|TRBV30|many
ATDRDRQETQY
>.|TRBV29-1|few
SVEDPWGGAVTEAF
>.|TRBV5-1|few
ASRWEIQETQY
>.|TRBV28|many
ASSSKKDKNIQY
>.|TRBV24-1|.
ATSDSGTDKVGGYT
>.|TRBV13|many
ASSFHDQPGYT
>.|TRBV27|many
ASKGWGASNQPQH
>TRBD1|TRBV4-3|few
ASSQVYQGVVGTNEKLF
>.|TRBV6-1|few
ASREGTQPNQPQH
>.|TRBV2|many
ASSGAGYEQY
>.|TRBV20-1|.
SARDNYNQPQH
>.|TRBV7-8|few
ASSYHKEGLADEQY
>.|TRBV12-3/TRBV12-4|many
ASTHRALLSEAF
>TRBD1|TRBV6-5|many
ASSFLPGQANTEAF
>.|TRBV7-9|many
ASSLSYETQY
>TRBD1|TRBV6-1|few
ASSLVQGAKETQY